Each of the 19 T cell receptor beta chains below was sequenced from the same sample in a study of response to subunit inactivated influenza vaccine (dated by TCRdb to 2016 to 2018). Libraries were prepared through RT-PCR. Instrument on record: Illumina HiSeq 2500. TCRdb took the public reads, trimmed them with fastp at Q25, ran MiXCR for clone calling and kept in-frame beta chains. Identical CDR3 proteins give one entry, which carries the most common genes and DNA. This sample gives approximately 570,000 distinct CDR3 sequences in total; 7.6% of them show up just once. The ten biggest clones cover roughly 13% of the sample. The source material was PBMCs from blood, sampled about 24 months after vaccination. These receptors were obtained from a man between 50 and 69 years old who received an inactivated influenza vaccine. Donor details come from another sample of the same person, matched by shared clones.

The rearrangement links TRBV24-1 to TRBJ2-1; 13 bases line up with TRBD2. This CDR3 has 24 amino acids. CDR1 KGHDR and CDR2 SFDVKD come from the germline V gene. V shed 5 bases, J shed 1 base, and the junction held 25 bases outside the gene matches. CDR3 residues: CATSGASQGIDLWGLAGSYNEQFF. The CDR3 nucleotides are TGTGCCACCAGTGGGGCCTCACAGGGGATCGATCTGTGGGGACTAGCGGGATCCTACAATGAGCAGTTCTTC.

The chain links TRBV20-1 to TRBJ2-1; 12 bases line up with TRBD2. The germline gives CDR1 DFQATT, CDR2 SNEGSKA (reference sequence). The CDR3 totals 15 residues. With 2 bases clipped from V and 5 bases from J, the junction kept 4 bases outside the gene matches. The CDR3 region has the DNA TGCAGTGCTAGAAGGAGACTAGCGGGAGACAATGAGCAGTTCTTC. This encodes CSARRRLAGDNEQFF.

CDR3 loop: CSARTGTSYEQYF. Here the CDR3 DNA reads TGCAGTGCGAGGACAGGGACCTCCTACGAGCAGTACTTC. The chain has TRBV20-1 and TRBJ2-7; 8 bases align to TRBD1. The CDR3 runs to 13 residues. After removal of 6 bases from V and 0 bases from J, the junction contained 4 bases not matched to a gene. Per the germline V gene, CDR1 is DFQATT and CDR2 is SNEGSKA (reference sequence).

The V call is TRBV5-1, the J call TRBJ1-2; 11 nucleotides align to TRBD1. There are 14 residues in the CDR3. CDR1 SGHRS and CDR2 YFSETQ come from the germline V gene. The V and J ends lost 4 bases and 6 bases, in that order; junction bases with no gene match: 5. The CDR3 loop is CASSVGQGGDGYTF. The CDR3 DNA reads TGCGCCAGCAGCGTGGGACAGGGGGGCGATGGCTACACCTTC.

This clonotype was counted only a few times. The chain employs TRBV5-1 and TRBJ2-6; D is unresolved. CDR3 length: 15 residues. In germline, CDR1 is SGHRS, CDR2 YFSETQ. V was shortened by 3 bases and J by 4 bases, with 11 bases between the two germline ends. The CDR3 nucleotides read TGCGCCAGCAGCTCGACAAGGGCCGGGGCCAACGTCCTGACTTTC. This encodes CASSSTRAGANVLTF.

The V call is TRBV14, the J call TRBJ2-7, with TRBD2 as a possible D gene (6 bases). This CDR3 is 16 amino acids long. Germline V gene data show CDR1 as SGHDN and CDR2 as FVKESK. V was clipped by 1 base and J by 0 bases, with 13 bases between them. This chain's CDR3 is CASSQVGGPSSYEQYF. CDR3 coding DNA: TGTGCCAGCAGCCAAGTCGGAGGGCCCAGCTCCTACGAGCAGTACTTC.

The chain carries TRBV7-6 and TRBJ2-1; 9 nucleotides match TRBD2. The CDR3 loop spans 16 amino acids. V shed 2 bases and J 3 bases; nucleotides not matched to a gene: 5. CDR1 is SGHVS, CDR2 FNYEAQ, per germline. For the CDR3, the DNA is TGTGCCAGCAGCTTAATGCGGGAGGGCCTCTACAATGAGCAGTTCTTC. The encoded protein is CASSLMREGLYNEQFF. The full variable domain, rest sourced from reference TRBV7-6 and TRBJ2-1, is GAGVSQSPRYKVTKRGQDVALRCDPISGHVSLYWYRQALGQGPEFLTYFNYEAQQDKSGLPNDRFSAERPEGSISTLTIQRTEQRDSAMYRCASSLMREGLYNEQFFGPGTRLTVL.

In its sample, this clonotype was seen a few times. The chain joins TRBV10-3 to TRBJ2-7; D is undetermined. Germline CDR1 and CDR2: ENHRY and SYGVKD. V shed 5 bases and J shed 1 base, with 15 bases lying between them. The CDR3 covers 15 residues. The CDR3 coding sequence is TGTGCCATCAGTCGCCATTCGGACGGTTCCTACGAGCAGTACTTC. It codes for CAISRHSDGSYEQYF.

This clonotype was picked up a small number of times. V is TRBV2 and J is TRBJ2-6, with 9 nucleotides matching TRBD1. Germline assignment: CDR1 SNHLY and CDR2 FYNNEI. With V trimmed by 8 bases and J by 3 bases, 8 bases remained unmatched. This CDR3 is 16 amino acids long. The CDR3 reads CASGRDREGGANVLTF. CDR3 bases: TGTGCCAGCGGGAGGGACAGGGAGGGTGGGGCCAACGTCCTGACTTTC.

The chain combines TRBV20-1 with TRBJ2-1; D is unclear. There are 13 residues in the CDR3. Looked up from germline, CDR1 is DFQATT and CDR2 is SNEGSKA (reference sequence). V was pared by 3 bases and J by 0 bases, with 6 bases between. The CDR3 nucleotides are TGCAGTGCTAGCGCGAGCTCCTACAATGAGCAGTTCTTC. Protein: CSASASSYNEQFF.

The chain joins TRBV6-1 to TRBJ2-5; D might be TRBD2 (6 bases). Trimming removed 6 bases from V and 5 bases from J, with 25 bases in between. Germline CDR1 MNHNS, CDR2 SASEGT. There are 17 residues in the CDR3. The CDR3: CASRGRLGGKEGETQYF. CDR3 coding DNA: TGTGCCAGCAGGGGAAGGTTGGGCGGGAAGGAGGGTGAGACCCAGTACTTC.

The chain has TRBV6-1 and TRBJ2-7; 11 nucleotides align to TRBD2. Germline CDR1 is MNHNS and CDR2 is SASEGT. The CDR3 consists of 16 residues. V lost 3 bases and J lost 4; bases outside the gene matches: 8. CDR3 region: CASSDGLAGGGYEQYF. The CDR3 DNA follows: TGTGCCAGCAGTGACGGGCTAGCGGGAGGTGGTTACGAGCAGTACTTC.

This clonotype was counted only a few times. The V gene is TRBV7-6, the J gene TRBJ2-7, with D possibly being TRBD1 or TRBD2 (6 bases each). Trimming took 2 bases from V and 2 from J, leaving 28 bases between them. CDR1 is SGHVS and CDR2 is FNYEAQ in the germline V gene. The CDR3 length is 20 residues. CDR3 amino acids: CASSLSPSVLGGTHTYEQYF. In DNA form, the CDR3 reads TGTGCCAGCAGCTTAAGCCCCTCAGTATTAGGCGGGACACATACCTACGAGCAGTACTTC.

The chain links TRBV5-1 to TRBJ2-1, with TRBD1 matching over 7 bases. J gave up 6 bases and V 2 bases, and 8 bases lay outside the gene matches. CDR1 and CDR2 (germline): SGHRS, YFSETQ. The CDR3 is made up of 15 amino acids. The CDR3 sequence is CASSLTGTVSNEQFF. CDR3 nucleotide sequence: TGCGCCAGCAGCTTAACCGGGACAGTAAGCAATGAGCAGTTCTTC.

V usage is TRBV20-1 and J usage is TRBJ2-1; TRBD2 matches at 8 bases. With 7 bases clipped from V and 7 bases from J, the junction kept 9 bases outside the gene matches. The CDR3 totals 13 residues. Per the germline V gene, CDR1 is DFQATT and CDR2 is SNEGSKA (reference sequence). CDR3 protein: CSVHSGGRNEQFF. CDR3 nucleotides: TGCAGTGTCCACTCGGGGGGGCGAAATGAGCAGTTCTTC.

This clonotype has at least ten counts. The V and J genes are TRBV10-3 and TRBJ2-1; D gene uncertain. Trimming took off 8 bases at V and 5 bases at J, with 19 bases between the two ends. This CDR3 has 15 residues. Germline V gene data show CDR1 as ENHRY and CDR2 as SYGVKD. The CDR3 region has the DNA TGTGCCATCTCTGAAAGGGTAGTTGGGGACAATGAGCAGTTCTTC. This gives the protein CAISERVVGDNEQFF.

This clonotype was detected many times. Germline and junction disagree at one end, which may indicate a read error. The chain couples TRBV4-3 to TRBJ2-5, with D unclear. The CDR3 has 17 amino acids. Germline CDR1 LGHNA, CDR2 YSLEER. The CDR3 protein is CASSQELSPDAEDTQYF. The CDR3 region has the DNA TGCGCCAGCAGCCAAGAGTTGTCGCCGGATGCAGAAGATACCCAGTACTTC.

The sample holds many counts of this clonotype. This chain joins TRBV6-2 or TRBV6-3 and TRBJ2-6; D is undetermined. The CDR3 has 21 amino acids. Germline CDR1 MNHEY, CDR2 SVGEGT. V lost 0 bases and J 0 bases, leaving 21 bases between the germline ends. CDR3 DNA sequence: TGTGCCAGCAGTTACTCTTGGGGTAGAGGTTATGTACTCTCTGGGGCCAACGTCCTGACTTTC. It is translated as CASSYSWGRGYVLSGANVLTF.

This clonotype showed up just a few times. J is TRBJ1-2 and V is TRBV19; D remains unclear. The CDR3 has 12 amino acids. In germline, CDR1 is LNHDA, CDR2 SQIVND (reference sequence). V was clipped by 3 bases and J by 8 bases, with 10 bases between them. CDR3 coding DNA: TGTGCCAGTAGTATTGCGGGTACCGGCTACACCTTC. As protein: CASSIAGTGYTF. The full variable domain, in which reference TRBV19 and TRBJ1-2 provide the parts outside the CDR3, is DGGITQSPKYLFRKEGQNVTLSCEQNLNHDAMYWYRQDPGQGLRLIYYSQIVNDFQKGDIAEGYSVSREKKESFPLTVTSAQKNPTAFYLCASSIAGTGYTFGSGTRLTVV.